These 16 T cell receptor beta chains originate from one sample sequenced in a study of blood T cell repertoires in COVID-19. Profiled with immunoSEQ multiplex PCR; TCRdb holds only in-frame clones, not every one. The sample shows approximately 140,000 clones, 80% to 90% of them seen only once. The sample taken for sequencing was peripheral blood. The origin of the receptors is a man in his 70s with acute or convalescent COVID-19.

The chain employs TRBV12-1 and TRBJ2-1; the table's D call of TRBD2 was not tested on the DNA. TRBV12-1 is given as a pseudogene. The CDR3 totals 16 residues. CDR3 region: CASSFFFPLFYNEQFF. DNA of the CDR3: TGTGCCAGCAGCTTTTTTTTCCCTCTCTTTTACAATGAGCAGTTCTTC.

This chain connects TRBV11-3 to TRBJ2-2; tentative D call: TRBD2 (5 bases). CDR3 length equals 17 residues. The germline gives CDR1 SGHNT, CDR2 YENEEA. V was trimmed by 0 bases and J by 4 bases, leaving 15 bases between them. The CDR3 region has the DNA TGTGCCAGCAGCTTAGAGAGCGGTCAGGAGATCACCGGGGAGCTGTTTTTT. The encoded protein is CASSLESGQEITGELFF.

The rearrangement links TRBV13 to TRBJ1-3; D is ambiguous. The CDR3 runs to 15 residues. V was shortened by 2 bases and J by 0 bases, with 8 bases between the two germline ends. Germline values: CDR1 PRHDT, CDR2 FYEKMQ (reference sequence). DNA of the CDR3: TGTGCCAGCAGCTTAATTAGGAGCTCTGGAAACACCATATATTTT. Protein sequence: CASSLIRSSGNTIYF.

The CDR3: CASSPGQEVGDGYTF. The CDR3 bases are TGTGCCAGCAGTCCGGGACAGGAGGTAGGCGATGGCTACACCTTC. This sequence joins TRBV28 and TRBJ1-2; 8 positions match TRBD1. The CDR3 covers 15 residues. Germline lookup yields CDR1 MDHEN and CDR2 SYDVKM. The V gene end was trimmed by 5 bases and the J gene end by 6 bases; junction bases not matched to a gene: 11.

This rearrangement joins TRBV9 to TRBJ1-1, with 7 bases aligning to TRBD1. V shed 4 bases, J shed 5 bases, and the junction held 11 bases outside the gene matches. The CDR3 consists of 15 residues. Looked up from germline, CDR1 is SGDLS and CDR2 is YYNGEE. The CDR3 sequence is CASSWVQGSGTEAFF. CDR3 nucleotides: TGTGCCAGCAGCTGGGTACAGGGGTCGGGGACTGAAGCTTTCTTT. Complete variable domain (other parts from reference TRBV9 and TRBJ1-1): DSGVTQTPKHLITATGQRVTLRCSPRSGDLSVYWYQQSLDQGLQFLIQYYNGEERAKGNILERFSAQQFPDLHSELNLSSLELGDSALYFCASSWVQGSGTEAFFGQGTRLTVV.

The sample holds a few counts of this clone. This chain connects TRBV4-2 to TRBJ2-2; 11 bases line up with TRBD2. The CDR3 extends over 18 amino acids. The V gene end was trimmed by 1 base and the J gene end by 1 base; junction bases not matched to a gene: 5. Germline CDR1 reads LGHNA; CDR2 reads YNFKEQ. CDR3 nucleotides: TGTGCCAGCAGCCAAGGGCGAACTAGCGGGGGGAACACCGGGGAGCTGTTTTTT. The encoded protein is CASSQGRTSGGNTGELFF.

This clone occurred once. The J gene is TRBJ2-7, the V gene TRBV6-6; D is possibly TRBD1 (5 bases). Germline V lookup: CDR1 MNHNY, CDR2 SVGAGI (reference sequence). V lost 6 bases to trimming and J lost 4 bases, with 7 bases between them. This CDR3 has 11 amino acids. Here the CDR3 DNA reads TGTGCCAGCAGCGCAGGGTACGAGCAGTACTTC. Protein sequence: CASSAGYEQYF.

V and J are TRBV5-1 and TRBJ1-5, with D perhaps TRBD1 (6 bases). The CDR3 extends over 16 amino acids. The V and J ends lost 6 bases and 5 bases respectively, with 21 bases between them. Looked up from germline, CDR1 is SGHRS and CDR2 is YFSETQ. The CDR3 region has the DNA TGCGCCAGCACCAGACGGACAGACATTTGGGATCAGCCCCAGCATTTT. Translating gives CASTRRTDIWDQPQHF.

In this sample, this clone turned up once. The chain is built from TRBV29-1 and TRBJ2-3, with TRBD1 matching over 12 bases. V trimming: 3 bases; J trimming: 2 bases; junction bases outside the gene matches: 3. The germline V gene has CDR1 SQVTM and CDR2 ANQGSEA. This CDR3 is built from 15 residues. Here the CDR3 DNA reads TGCAGCGTTGATGGGGACAGGGGGCACACAGATACGCAGTATTTT. Protein: CSVDGDRGHTDTQYF.

The J gene is TRBJ2-2, the V gene TRBV6-1, with TRBD2 matching over 10 bases. V shed 2 bases and J 1 base; nucleotides not matched to a gene: 4. The CDR3 sequence is 17 residues long. CDR1 and CDR2 from the germline V gene are MNHNS and SASEGT. In nucleotides, the CDR3 is TGTGCCAGCAGTGAAATAGCGGGAGGCCTGAACACCGGGGAGCTGTTTTTT. This sequence encodes CASSEIAGGLNTGELFF.

This clone was counted many times. The genes are TRBV19 and TRBJ2-7, with TRBD2 identical over 11 bases. There are 16 residues in the CDR3. J lost 2 bases, V lost 5 bases, and 8 bases had no gene match. Per germline, CDR1 LNHDA and CDR2 SQIVND (reference sequence). The CDR3 region has the DNA TGTGCCAGTAGTGGCCTGACTAGCGGGGCCCCCTACGAGCAGTACTTC. Its translation is CASSGLTSGAPYEQYF. Full variable domain (missing parts from reference TRBV19 and TRBJ2-7): DGGITQSPKYLFRKEGQNVTLSCEQNLNHDAMYWYRQDPGQGLRLIYYSQIVNDFQKGDIAEGYSVSREKKESFPLTVTSAQKNPTAFYLCASSGLTSGAPYEQYFGPGTRLTVT.

The rearrangement joins TRBV7-3 to TRBJ2-7; TRBD2 matches 7 bases. Trimming at V came to 0 bases and at J to 0 bases, leaving 8 bases not matched to a gene. The CDR3 has 17 residues. CDR1 is SGHTA, CDR2 FQGTGA, per germline. This chain's CDR3 is CASSLTLRGSPSYEQYF. As DNA, the CDR3 is TGTGCCAGCAGCTTAACGTTGCGGGGGTCCCCCTCCTACGAGCAGTACTTC.

CDR3 sequence (DNA): TGTGCCATCAGTGCTGCAGTGGGGGGAAATAATTCACCCCTCCACTTT. It is translated as CAISAAVGGNNSPLHF. The J gene is TRBJ1-6, the V gene TRBV10-3; tentative D call: TRBD1 (5 bases). The germline CDR1 and CDR2 sequences are ENHRY and SYGVKD. The V gene lost 4 bases and the J gene lost 5 bases, with 15 bases spanning the gap. CDR3 length: 16 amino acids.

J is TRBJ2-7 and V is TRBV5-1; 10 bases align to TRBD1. Germline values: CDR1 SGHRS, CDR2 YFSETQ. V lost 5 bases and J lost 1; bases outside the gene matches: 9. The length of the CDR3 is 16 residues. The CDR3 spells CASRPFAGQGSYEQYF. In DNA, the CDR3 is TGCGCCAGCAGACCCTTCGCGGGACAGGGGTCCTACGAGCAGTACTTC. The whole variable domain, remainder taken from reference TRBV5-1 and TRBJ2-7, is KAGVTQTPRYLIKTRGQQVTLSCSPISGHRSVSWYQQTPGQGLQFLFEYFSETQRNKGNFPGRFSGRQFSNSRSEMNVSTLELGDSALYLCASRPFAGQGSYEQYFGPGTRLTVT.

The chain joins TRBV10-3 to TRBJ2-7; the D gene is possibly TRBD2 (6 bases). Per the germline V gene, CDR1 is ENHRY and CDR2 is SYGVKD. The CDR3 runs to 15 residues. The V end was cut by 0 bases, the J end by 3 bases, with 12 bases between. CDR3 sequence reads: CAISESSRGNYEQYF. CDR3 coding DNA: TGTGCCATCAGTGAGTCGAGTCGGGGGAACTACGAGCAGTACTTC.

The genes are TRBV7-2 and TRBJ2-3; TRBD1 might be the D (6 bases). V gave up 0 bases and J gave up 3 bases, with 13 bases separating them. The CDR3 loop spans 16 amino acids. Germline V lookup: CDR1 SGHTA, CDR2 FQGNSA. The CDR3, as DNA: TGTGCCAGCAGCTTAGCGGTACAGGGTGGGACAGATACGCAGTATTTT. As protein: CASSLAVQGGTDTQYF. The complete variable domain, with remaining parts taken from reference TRBV7-2 and TRBJ2-3, reads GAGVSQSPSNKVTEKGKDVELRCDPISGHTALYWYRQSLGQGLEFLIYFQGNSAPDKSGLPSDRFSAERTGGSVSTLTIQRTQQEDSAVYLCASSLAVQGGTDTQYFGPGTRLTVL.